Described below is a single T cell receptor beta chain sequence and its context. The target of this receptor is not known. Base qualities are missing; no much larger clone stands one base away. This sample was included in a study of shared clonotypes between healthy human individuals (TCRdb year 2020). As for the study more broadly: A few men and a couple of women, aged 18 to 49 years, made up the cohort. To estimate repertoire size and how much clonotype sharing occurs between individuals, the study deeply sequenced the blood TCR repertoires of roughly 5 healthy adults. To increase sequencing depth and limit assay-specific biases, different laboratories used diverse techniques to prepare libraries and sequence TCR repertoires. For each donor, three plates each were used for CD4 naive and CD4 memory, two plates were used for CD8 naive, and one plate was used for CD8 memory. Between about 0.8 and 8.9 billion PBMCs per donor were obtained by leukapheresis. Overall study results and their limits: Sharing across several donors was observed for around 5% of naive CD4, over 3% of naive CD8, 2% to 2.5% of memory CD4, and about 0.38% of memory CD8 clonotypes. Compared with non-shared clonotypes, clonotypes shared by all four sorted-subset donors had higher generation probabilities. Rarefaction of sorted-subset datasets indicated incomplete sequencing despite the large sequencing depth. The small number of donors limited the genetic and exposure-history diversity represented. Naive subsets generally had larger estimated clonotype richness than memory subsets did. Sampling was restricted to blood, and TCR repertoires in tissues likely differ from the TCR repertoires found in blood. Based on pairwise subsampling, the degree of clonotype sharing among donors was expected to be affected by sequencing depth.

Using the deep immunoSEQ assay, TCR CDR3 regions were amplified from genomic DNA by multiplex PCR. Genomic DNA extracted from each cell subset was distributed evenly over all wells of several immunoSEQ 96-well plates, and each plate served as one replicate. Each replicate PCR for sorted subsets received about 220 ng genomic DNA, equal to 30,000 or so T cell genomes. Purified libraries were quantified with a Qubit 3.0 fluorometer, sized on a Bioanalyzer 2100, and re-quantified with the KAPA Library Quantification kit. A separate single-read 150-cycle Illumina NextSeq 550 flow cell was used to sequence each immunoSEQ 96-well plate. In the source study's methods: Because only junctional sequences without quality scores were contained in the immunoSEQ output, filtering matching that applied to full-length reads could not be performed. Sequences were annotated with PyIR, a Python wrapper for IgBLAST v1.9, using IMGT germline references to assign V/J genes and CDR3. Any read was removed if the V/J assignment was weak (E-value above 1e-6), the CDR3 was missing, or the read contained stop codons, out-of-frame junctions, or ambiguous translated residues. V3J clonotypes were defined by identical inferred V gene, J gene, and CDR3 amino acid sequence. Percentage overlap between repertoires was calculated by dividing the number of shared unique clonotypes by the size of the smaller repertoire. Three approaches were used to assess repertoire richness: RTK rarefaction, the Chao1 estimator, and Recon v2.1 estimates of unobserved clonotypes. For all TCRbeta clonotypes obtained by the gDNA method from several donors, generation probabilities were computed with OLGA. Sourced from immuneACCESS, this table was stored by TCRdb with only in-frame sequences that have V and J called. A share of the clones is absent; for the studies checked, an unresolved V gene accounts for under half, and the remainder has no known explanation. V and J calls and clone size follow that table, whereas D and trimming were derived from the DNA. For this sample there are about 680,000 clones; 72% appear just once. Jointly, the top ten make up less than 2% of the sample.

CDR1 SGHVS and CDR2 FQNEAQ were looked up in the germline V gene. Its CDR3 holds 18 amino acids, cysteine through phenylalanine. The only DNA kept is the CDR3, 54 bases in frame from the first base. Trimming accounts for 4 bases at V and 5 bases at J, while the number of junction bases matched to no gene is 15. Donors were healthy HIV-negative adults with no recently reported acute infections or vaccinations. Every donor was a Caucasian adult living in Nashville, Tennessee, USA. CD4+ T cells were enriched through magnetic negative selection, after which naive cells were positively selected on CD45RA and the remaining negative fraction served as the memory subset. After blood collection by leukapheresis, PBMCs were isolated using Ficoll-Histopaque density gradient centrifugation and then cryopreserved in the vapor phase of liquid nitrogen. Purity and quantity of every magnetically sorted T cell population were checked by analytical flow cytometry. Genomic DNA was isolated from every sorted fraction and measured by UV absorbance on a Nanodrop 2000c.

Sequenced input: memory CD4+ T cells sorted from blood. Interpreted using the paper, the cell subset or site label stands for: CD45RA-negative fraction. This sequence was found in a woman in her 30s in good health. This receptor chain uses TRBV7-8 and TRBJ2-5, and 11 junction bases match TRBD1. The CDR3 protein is CASSSWTGGQIVGETQYF. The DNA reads TGTGCCAGCAGCTCCTGGACAGGGGGCCAAATTGTCGGGGAGACCCAGTACTTC.